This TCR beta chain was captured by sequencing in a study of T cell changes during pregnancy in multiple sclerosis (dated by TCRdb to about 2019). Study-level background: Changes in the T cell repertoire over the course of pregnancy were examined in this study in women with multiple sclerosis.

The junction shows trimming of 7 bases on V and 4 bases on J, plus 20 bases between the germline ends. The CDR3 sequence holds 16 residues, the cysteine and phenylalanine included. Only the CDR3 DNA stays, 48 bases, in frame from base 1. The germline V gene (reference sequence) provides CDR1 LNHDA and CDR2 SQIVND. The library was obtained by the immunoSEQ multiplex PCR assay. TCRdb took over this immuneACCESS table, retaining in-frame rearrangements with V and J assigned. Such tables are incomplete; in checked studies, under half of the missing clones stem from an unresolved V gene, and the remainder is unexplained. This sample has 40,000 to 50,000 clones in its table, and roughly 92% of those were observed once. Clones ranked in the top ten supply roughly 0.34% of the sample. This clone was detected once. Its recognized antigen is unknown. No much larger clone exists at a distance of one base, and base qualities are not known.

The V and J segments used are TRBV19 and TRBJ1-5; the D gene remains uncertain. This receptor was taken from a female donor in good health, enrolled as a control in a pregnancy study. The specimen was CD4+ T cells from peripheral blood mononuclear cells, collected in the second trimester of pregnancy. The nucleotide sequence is TGTGCCAGTAACTCTGGTGGGCAGCTTTCTAATCAGCCCCAGCATTTT. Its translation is CASNSGGQLSNQPQHF.